This T cell receptor (beta chain) was found in a study of blood T cell repertoires in COVID-19. Study background: Sample material is recorded as cDNA or gDNA derived from T cells, B-cell-depleted T cells, or PBMCs.

Germline assignment: CDR1 LGHDT and CDR2 YNNKEL (reference sequence). The CDR3 contains 12 residues. With 4 bases clipped from V and 6 bases from J, the junction kept 2 bases outside the gene matches. Libraries were prepared by immunoSEQ multiplex PCR; TCRdb keeps only in-frame clonotypes and omits some of them. The profile shows fewer than 15,000 clones, roughly 89% of them singletons. The chain employs TRBV3-1 (or the pseudogene TRBV3-2) and TRBJ2-7, with 8 nucleotides matching TRBD1. This receptor was identified in a human donor in a cohort sampled during active COVID-19. The sequenced sample consisted of peripheral blood. The CDR3 coding sequence is TGTGCCAGCAGCCCTACAGGGGGCGAGCAGTACTTC. Its protein is CASSPTGGEQYF.